Sequencing of this T cell receptor beta chain was carried out in a study of blood T cell repertoires in COVID-19. Study as a whole: Some COVID-19 samples were acute and others convalescent; all came from the United States, Italy and Spain. Nucleic acid was either cDNA or gDNA, and it came from T cells, B-cell-depleted T cells, or PBMCs.

CDR1 is MNHEY, CDR2 SMNVEV, per germline (reference sequence). V was cut by 2 bases and J by 6 bases, with 8 bases left in between. The CDR3 runs 14 residues. Assay: immunoSEQ multiplex PCR; the TCRdb copy retains only in-frame clones and omits some. This sample carries over 200,000 clones, approximately 87% of them seen once, and the ten largest clones take roughly 3.3%. The study drew participants aged roughly 18 to 89 years from some 24 US areas. Clinical history as reported by participants underpinned cohort assignment. This chain links TRBV27 with TRBJ1-6; no reliable D call. The receptor was derived from a woman between 50 and 59 years old in a cohort exposed to, infected with or recovered from COVID-19 (not recorded which). Sequencing was performed on PBMCs or T cells enriched from blood (not recorded which). This CDR3 is CASSLGSGNSPLHF. In DNA form, the CDR3 reads TGTGCCAGCAGTTTAGGTAGTGGTAATTCACCCCTCCACTTT.